This TCR beta chain originates from a study of siplizumab effects on memory and regulatory T cells. The study's findings and limits: Naive T cells were seemingly more diverse than memory cells, and major contributions to the alloresponse seemed to be made by them. Mappable alloreactive CD4+ clones averaged around 71% Treg-derived with siplizumab versus about 30% in controls. Confirmatory evidence of suppressive function in proliferating siplizumab-culture Tregs was not obtained.

The V and J ends lost 0 bases and 8 bases respectively, with 16 bases between them. The germline gives CDR1 SGHDN, CDR2 FVKESK. The CDR3 is 15 residues long. Some clones are missing from TCRdb's copy, which holds only in-frame ones; the method was immunoSEQ multiplex PCR. The sample includes roughly 100,000 clones, roughly 90% of them seen just once. On this clone itself: Its antigen is unknown.

The V and J genes are TRBV14 and TRBJ1-2; D not certain. Sequencing used CD4+ T cells sorted from blood. This clonotype was sampled from a human donor in good health. The chain's CDR3 is CASSQDRPGEGGYTF. In DNA form, the CDR3 reads TGTGCCAGCAGCCAAGATCGCCCGGGAGAAGGAGGCTACACCTTC.